Each of the 25 T cell receptor beta chains below was sequenced from the same sample in a study of T cell repertoires in aging, cancer and after chemotherapy. A mixed TRB-A/B primer pool amplified rearranged TRB by multiplex touch-down PCR. MiXCR, applied by TCRdb to the multiplex PCR reads, yields one record per CDR3 protein. In the table there are more than 1,300 distinct CDR3 sequences, around 48% of which are singletons. The template was genomic DNA from peripheral blood, not RNA. Sequencing was done on a sample of blood. All receptors derive from a human donor with a blood cancer.

V is TRBV10-3 and J is TRBJ1-2; D is undetermined. The CDR3 contains 12 residues. V lost 7 bases and J 8 bases, leaving 14 bases between the germline ends. The germline CDR1 and CDR2 sequences are ENHRY and SYGVKD. This chain's CDR3 is CAITPDGRGYTF. In DNA, the CDR3 is TGTGCCATCACTCCCGACGGCAGGGGCTACACCTTC.

This clonotype was counted only a few times. The chain employs TRBV27 and TRBJ2-7; perhaps D is TRBD1 or TRBD2 (5 bases each). Per the germline V gene, CDR1 is MNHEY and CDR2 is SMNVEV (reference sequence). The V and J ends lost 8 bases and 1 base respectively, with 12 bases between them. CDR3 length: 13 amino acids. DNA of the CDR3: TGTGCCAGCCAAGGGACGGATTCCTACGAGCAGTACTTC. Residues: CASQGTDSYEQYF.

This clonotype was counted once. The chain has TRBV19 and TRBJ2-7; D unresolved. Trimming cost V 3 bases and J 6 bases, with 12 bases left between them. Per the germline V gene, CDR1 is LNHDA and CDR2 is SQIVND (reference sequence). CDR3 length: 13 amino acids. The CDR3 DNA sequence: TGTGCCAGTAGTATTGTTCGGAGTTCCGAGCAGTACTTC. This sequence encodes CASSIVRSSEQYF. The entire variable domain, with the rest obtained from reference TRBV19 and TRBJ2-7, is as follows: DGGITQSPKYLFRKEGQNVTLSCEQNLNHDAMYWYRQDPGQGLRLIYYSQIVNDFQKGDIAEGYSVSREKKESFPLTVTSAQKNPTAFYLCASSIVRSSEQYFGPGTRLTVT.

DNA for the CDR3: TGTGCCAGCAGCTACGGGACAGGGGGATATGGCTACACCTTC. Translating it yields CASSYGTGGYGYTF. The chain recombines TRBV12-3 or TRBV12-4 with TRBJ1-2; TRBD1 matches at 11 bases. This CDR3 is 14 amino acids long. J gave up 5 bases and V 6 bases, and 5 bases lay outside the gene matches.

This clonotype was seen a handful of times. The genes are TRBV10-3 and TRBJ2-1; 14 nucleotides align to TRBD2. The V gene's germline CDR1 is ENHRY and CDR2 SYGVKD. V lost 7 bases to trimming and J lost 9 bases; unmatched junction nucleotides: 8. This CDR3 comprises 15 residues. As DNA, the CDR3 is TGTGCCATCATGGGACTAGCGGGGGCCGGGGGTGAGCAGTTCTTC. Its translation: CAIMGLAGAGGEQFF.

The chain is built from TRBV28 and TRBJ2-7; D call uncertain. Germline CDR1 and CDR2: MDHEN and SYDVKM. This CDR3 has 12 residues. Trimming shortened V by 3 bases and J by 2 bases, and 5 bases separated the two germline ends. The CDR3, as DNA: TGTGCCAGCAGTTTCCTACCCTACGAGCAGTACTTC. This codes for CASSFLPYEQYF.

CDR3 region: CASSHGGYEQYF. The CDR3 DNA sequence: TGTGCCAGCAGTCACGGGGGCTACGAGCAGTACTTC. The genes are TRBV6-1 and TRBJ2-7, with TRBD2 as a possible D gene (6 bases). The CDR3 runs 12 residues. Trimming shortened V by 5 bases and J by 3 bases, and 8 bases separated the two germline ends. CDR1 MNHNS and CDR2 SASEGT come from the germline V gene.

This clonotype was seen once. At one end, the junction sequence differs from germline, possibly due to a read error. The gene calls are TRBV7-2 and TRBJ2-6, with D perhaps TRBD1 or TRBD2 (5 bases each). The CDR3 totals 16 residues. From germline, CDR1 is SGHTA and CDR2 FQGNSA. CDR3 sequence (DNA): TGTGCCAGCGGCTTAACGAGGGGCTCTGGGGCCAACGTCCTGACTTTC. As protein: CASGLTRGSGANVLTF.

This clonotype ranks as medium-sized. The rearrangement joins TRBV30 to TRBJ1-1; D uncertain. The CDR3 contains 12 residues. The ends were cut back, 3 bases at V and 0 bases at J, with 5 bases in the middle. Germline CDR1 GTSNPN, CDR2 SVGIG (reference sequence). The CDR3 region has the DNA TGTGCCTGGAGCCCCATGAACACTGAAGCTTTCTTT. Translating it yields CAWSPMNTEAFF.

The rearrangement uses TRBV12-3 or TRBV12-4 and TRBJ1-2, with D uncertain. Trimming pared 4 bases from V and 4 bases from J, leaving 16 bases between. CDR3 length equals 15 residues. The CDR3 here is CASSSSGKGSYGYTF. The CDR3 region has the DNA TGTGCCAGCAGTTCGTCCGGGAAAGGGAGCTATGGCTACACCTTC.

This chain connects TRBV19 to TRBJ1-1, with 8 nucleotides matching TRBD1. The CDR3 sequence is 15 residues long. J was trimmed by 4 bases and V by 2 bases; bases with no gene match: 6. The germline V gene encodes CDR1 LNHDA and CDR2 SQIVND (reference sequence). For the CDR3, the DNA is TGTGCCAGTAGTATACAGCGACAGGGGAGCACTGAAGCTTTCTTT. This gives the protein CASSIQRQGSTEAFF.

This clonotype was seen only a few times. The chain links TRBV6-5 to TRBJ2-5, with D perhaps TRBD1 (5 bases). The germline gives CDR1 MNHEY, CDR2 SVGAGI. This CDR3 comprises 12 residues. Trimming removed 11 bases at V and 4 bases at J, with 14 bases between. As DNA, the CDR3 is TGTGCCGCAGCCTCAGGGCGAGAGACCCAGTACTTC. Residues: CAAASGRETQYF.

The chain is built from TRBV27 and TRBJ2-1; 8 bases are a match to TRBD2. Trimming removed 8 bases from V and 2 bases from J; junction bases left unmatched: 5. The CDR3 contains 14 residues. Germline lookup yields CDR1 MNHEY and CDR2 SMNVEV (reference sequence). This CDR3 reads CASAVAGTYNEQFF. Written as DNA, the CDR3 is TGTGCCAGCGCGGTAGCGGGAACCTACAATGAGCAGTTCTTC.

The chain uses TRBV19 and TRBJ2-2; D not certain. Germline V gene sequence: CDR1 LNHDA, CDR2 SQIVND (reference sequence). The V gene lost 3 bases and the J gene lost 3 bases, with 2 bases spanning the gap. The CDR3 consists of 12 residues. The DNA for the CDR3 is TGTGCCAGTAGTATTTACACCGGGGAGCTGTTTTTT. The encoded protein is CASSIYTGELFF.

This clonotype was counted a few times. The rearrangement joins TRBV30 to TRBJ1-6; a weak D match, TRBD1 (6 bases). The CDR3 length is 13 residues. The V gene lost 6 bases and the J gene lost 5 bases, with 11 bases spanning the gap. Per germline, CDR1 GTSNPN and CDR2 SVGIG (reference sequence). The DNA for the CDR3 is TGTGCCTGCGGAGGGGGGAATAATTCACCCCTCCACTTT. This codes for CACGGGNNSPLHF.

The chain couples TRBV30 to TRBJ1-6; 8 bases line up with TRBD1. The CDR3 runs to 16 residues. J was trimmed by 7 bases and V by 8 bases; bases with no gene match: 16. CDR1 and CDR2 from the germline V gene are GTSNPN and SVGIG (reference sequence). For the CDR3, the DNA is TGTGCCGGGAAGGATATCGACAGGGGAAAGAATTCACCCCTCCACTTT. This encodes CAGKDIDRGKNSPLHF.

This clonotype was detected only a few times. CDR3: CSAPSSRDSGNTIYF. CDR3 coding DNA: TGCAGTGCCCCTTCCTCCAGGGACTCTGGAAACACCATATATTTT. The rearrangement links TRBV20-1 to TRBJ1-3, with D perhaps matching TRBD1 (5 bases). Germline loops: CDR1 DFQATT, CDR2 SNEGSKA (reference sequence). CDR3 length: 15 residues. V was cut by 6 bases and J by 0 bases, with 15 bases left in between.

The rearrangement joins TRBV7-2 to TRBJ2-7; D not resolved. From germline, CDR1 is SGHTA and CDR2 FQGNSA. This CDR3 contains 15 residues. V was trimmed by 9 bases and J by 3 bases, leaving 21 bases between them. CDR3: CASRPIGSTRYEQYF. The DNA for the CDR3 is TGTGCCAGTAGGCCAATCGGATCGACACGCTACGAGCAGTACTTC.

The rearrangement joins TRBV5-6 to TRBJ2-7, with D maybe TRBD1 (6 bases). CDR3 length: 11 residues. Per germline, CDR1 SGHDT and CDR2 YYEEEE. V was pared by 4 bases and J by 7 bases, with 9 bases between. CDR3 loop: CASSPGQEQYF. DNA for the CDR3: TGTGCCAGCAGCCCCGGACAGGAGCAGTACTTC.

The chain combines TRBV7-6 with TRBJ2-7; 12 positions agree with TRBD2. Germline trimming cut 2 bases from V and 7 bases from J; bases unmatched to any gene: 9. CDR3 length equals 16 residues. CDR1 and CDR2 (germline): SGHVS, FNYEAQ. This CDR3 is CASSLIASGGAGEQYF. As DNA, the CDR3 is TGTGCCAGCAGCTTAATTGCTAGCGGGGGGGCCGGAGAGCAGTACTTC.

As regards this clonotype: Given a much more abundant clone one base away, this may be a read error. The chain employs TRBV6-5 and TRBJ2-7, with 12 positions matching TRBD1. The CDR3 length is 15 residues. J gave up 5 bases and V 4 bases, and 6 bases lay outside the gene matches. CDR1 and CDR2 (germline): MNHEY, SVGAGI. The CDR3 nucleotides are TGTGCCAGCAGTTCCGGGACAGGGGGCCTCAACGAGCAGTACTTC. Amino acid sequence: CASSSGTGGLNEQYF.

The V and J genes are TRBV6-5 and TRBJ1-6; tentative D call: TRBD1 (5 bases). The CDR3 is 14 amino acids. The V end lost 4 bases, the J end lost 5 bases, and 9 bases lay between the germline ends. CDR1 is MNHEY and CDR2 is SVGAGI in the germline V gene. In DNA form, the CDR3 reads TGTGCCAGCAGTTCGGGGGGGAATAATTCACCCCTCCACTTT. The encoded protein is CASSSGGNNSPLHF.

The chain couples TRBV20-1 to TRBJ2-1; TRBD2 matches at 8 bases. V shed 5 bases and J 8 bases; nucleotides not matched to a gene: 11. CDR1 and CDR2 (germline): DFQATT, SNEGSKA (reference sequence). The CDR3 totals 14 residues. The CDR3 loop reads CSAPPAGASDEQFF. CDR3 coding DNA: TGCAGTGCTCCTCCAGCGGGGGCGAGCGATGAGCAGTTCTTC.

V is TRBV7-6 and J is TRBJ2-1; no clear D. V lost 2 bases and J 0 bases, leaving 5 bases between the germline ends. This CDR3 comprises 14 residues. From germline, CDR1 is SGHVS and CDR2 FNYEAQ. CDR3: CASSLRLSYNEQFF. The CDR3 coding sequence is TGTGCCAGCAGCTTAAGACTCTCCTACAATGAGCAGTTCTTC. The complete variable domain, with remaining parts taken from reference TRBV7-6 and TRBJ2-1, reads GAGVSQSPRYKVTKRGQDVALRCDPISGHVSLYWYRQALGQGPEFLTYFNYEAQQDKSGLPNDRFSAERPEGSISTLTIQRTEQRDSAMYRCASSLRLSYNEQFFGPGTRLTVL.

This chain links TRBV7-2 with TRBJ2-1; TRBD1 matches 9 bases. Germline CDR1 reads SGHTA; CDR2 reads FQGNSA. The CDR3 spans 19 residues. J gave up 0 bases and V 5 bases, and 14 bases lay outside the gene matches. The CDR3 coding sequence is TGTGCCAGCAGCCCGGGACAGGGAGCCCCCGGAGGCTCCTACAATGAGCAGTTCTTC. Its protein product is CASSPGQGAPGGSYNEQFF.